These T cell receptor beta chains were read from a single sample in a study of STAT5B mutations in CD4+ large granular lymphocyte leukemia. The assay was immunoSEQ multiplex PCR, and TCRdb's table has in-frame clones only and misses some. The sample has around 21,000 clones; roughly 75% are singletons. Sequenced: CD4+ T cells from blood buffy coats. All receptors come from a human donor in good health. Both conserved end residues are part of each CDR3. The order of the fields is D gene, clone size, V gene, J gene, CDR3 DNA, CDR3 protein. D genes are given only for firm matches. The size entry is marked missing in some rows and otherwise reads once, few, many or a size class.

D: NA; size: NA; V: TRBV27; J: TRBJ1-1; DNA: TGTGCCAGCAGTTACAGGGCTCCGAACACTGAAGCTTTCTTT; CDR3: CASSYRAPNTEAFF
D: NA; size: NA; V: TRBV5-1; J: TRBJ1-4; DNA: TGCGCCAGCAGCACACAGGGAACTAATGAAAAACTGTTTTTT; CDR3: CASSTQGTNEKLFF
D: NA; size: NA; V: TRBV20-1; J: TRBJ2-7; DNA: TGCAGTGCTAGAGAAGGGTGGGAGCAGTACTTC; CDR3: CSAREGWEQYF
D: TRBD1; size: NA; V: TRBV27; J: TRBJ1-2; DNA: TGTGCCAGCAGTCTAGGCAGGGGGAATGGTTATGGCTACACCTTC; CDR3: CASSLGRGNGYGYTF
D: NA; size: NA; V: TRBV30; J: TRBJ2-6; DNA: TGTGCCTGGCTCACTCCTGGGGCCAACGTCCTGACTTTC; CDR3: CAWLTPGANVLTF
D: TRBD2; size: NA; V: TRBV11-2; J: TRBJ2-3; DNA: TGTGCCAGCAGCTTAGATCAAAAGGGGCGGGAGGGCCCCACAGATACGCAGTATTTT; CDR3: CASSLDQKGREGPTDTQYF
D: TRBD2; size: NA; V: TRBV10-1; J: TRBJ2-1; DNA: TGCGCCAGCAGTGACCCGGGAGGGACCTACAATGAGCAGTTCTTC; CDR3: CASSDPGGTYNEQFF
D: NA; size: NA; V: TRBV10-3; J: TRBJ2-1; DNA: TGTGCCATCAGTCCAAATAACGAGTATAATGAGCAGTTCTTC; CDR3: CAISPNNEYNEQFF
D: TRBD2; size: NA; V: TRBV7-2; J: TRBJ2-7; DNA: TGTGCCAGCAGCTTACCCGGGACTAGACCTCAGTACTTC; CDR3: CASSLPGTRPQYF
D: NA; size: NA; V: TRBV2; J: TRBJ2-5; DNA: TGTGCCACCGCAAACGTCCAAGAGACCCAGTACTTC; CDR3: CATANVQETQYF
D: TRBD2; size: few; V: TRBV7-6; J: TRBJ2-1; DNA: TGTGCCAGCAGCAACCAACTAGCGGGAGGGCGTGAGCAGTTCTTC; CDR3: CASSNQLAGGREQFF
D: NA; size: NA; V: TRBV4-1; J: TRBJ1-2; DNA: TGCGCCAGCAGAGCCGACAGCTATGGCTACACCTTC; CDR3: CASRADSYGYTF
D: NA; size: few; V: TRBV6-6; J: TRBJ1-1; DNA: TGTGCCAGCAGTTTCCCCAGGAACACTGAAGCTTTCTTT; CDR3: CASSFPRNTEAFF
D: NA; size: NA; V: TRBV21-1; J: TRBJ2-5; DNA: TGTGCCAGCAGCAAAACCGCCGCGGAACTAAGGGGGACCCAGTACTTC; CDR3: CASSKTAAELRGTQYF
D: NA; size: NA; V: TRBV25-1; J: TRBJ2-2; DNA: TGTGCCAGCAGTGAAAACCTTGTGGCCGGGGAGCTGTTTTTT; CDR3: CASSENLVAGELFF
D: TRBD2; size: once; V: TRBV5-8; J: TRBJ2-3; DNA: TGTGCCAGCAGCTCCTCCGGATTGGCAGCGGGGAGCACAGATACGCAGTATTTT; CDR3: CASSSSGLAAGSTDTQYF
D: NA; size: NA; V: TRBV10-2; J: TRBJ2-5; DNA: TGCGCCAGCAGGTCCGGGGGCCAAGAGACCCAGTACTTC; CDR3: CASRSGGQETQYF
D: NA; size: few; V: TRBV10-2; J: TRBJ1-1; DNA: TGCGCCAGCAGTGGGGACTCGGCGGCTTTCTTT; CDR3: CASSGDSAAFF
D: NA; size: NA; V: TRBV5-4; J: TRBJ1-3; DNA: TGTGCCAGCAGCCCCGGACAGAGCTCTGGAAACACCATATATTTT; CDR3: CASSPGQSSGNTIYF
D: NA; size: NA; V: TRBV11-3; J: TRBJ2-3; DNA: TGTGCCAGCAGCCGAAGGGAGACAGATACGCAGTATTTT; CDR3: CASSRRETDTQYF
D: NA; size: NA; V: TRBV6-1; J: TRBJ2-7; DNA: TGTGCCAGCAGAAGACAGAGTAGCTACGAGCAGTACTTC; CDR3: CASRRQSSYEQYF
D: NA; size: NA; V: TRBV7-8; J: TRBJ2-5; DNA: TGTGCCAGCAGCTTAGCGTTGCCGGGAGCCCAAGAGACCCAGTACTTC; CDR3: CASSLALPGAQETQYF
D: NA; size: NA; V: TRBV30; J: TRBJ2-7; DNA: TGTGCCTGGAGTCCTGGTGTCCCAGATACTCTATACGAGCAGTACTTC; CDR3: CAWSPGVPDTLYEQYF
D: NA; size: NA; V: TRBV29-1; J: TRBJ1-3; DNA: TGCAGCGTTGGTTCGGTGCGGGGAAACACCATATATTTT; CDR3: CSVGSVRGNTIYF
D: NA; size: NA; V: TRBV4-1; J: TRBJ2-3; DNA: TGCGCCAGCAGCCAAGAGGAGAGGAAGACAGATACGCAGTATTTT; CDR3: CASSQEERKTDTQYF
D: TRBD2; size: NA; V: TRBV11-3; J: TRBJ2-2; DNA: TGTGCCAGCAGCCCCAGACTAGCGGGAGTGTCCGGGGAGCTGTTTTTT; CDR3: CASSPRLAGVSGELFF
D: TRBD2; size: NA; V: TRBV10-2; J: TRBJ2-7; DNA: TGCGCCAGCAGCGGACTAGCGGGAAGCGAGCAGTACTTC; CDR3: CASSGLAGSEQYF
D: TRBD1; size: NA; V: TRBV9; J: TRBJ2-5; DNA: TGTGCCAGCAGCGTAAACAGGGGCATGGGCAGCCAAGAGACCCAGTACTTC; CDR3: CASSVNRGMGSQETQYF